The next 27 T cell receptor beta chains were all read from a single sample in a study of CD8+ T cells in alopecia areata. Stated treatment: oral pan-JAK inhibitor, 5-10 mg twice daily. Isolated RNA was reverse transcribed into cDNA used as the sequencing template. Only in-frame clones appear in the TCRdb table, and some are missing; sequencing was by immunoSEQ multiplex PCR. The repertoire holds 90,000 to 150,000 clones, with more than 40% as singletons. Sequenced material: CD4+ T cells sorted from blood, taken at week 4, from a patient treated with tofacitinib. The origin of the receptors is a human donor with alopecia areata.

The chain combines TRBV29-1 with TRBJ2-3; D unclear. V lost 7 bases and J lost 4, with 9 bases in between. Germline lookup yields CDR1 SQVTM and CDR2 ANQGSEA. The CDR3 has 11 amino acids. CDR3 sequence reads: CSARRADTQYF. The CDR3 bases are TGCAGCGCTCGAAGGGCAGATACGCAGTATTTT.

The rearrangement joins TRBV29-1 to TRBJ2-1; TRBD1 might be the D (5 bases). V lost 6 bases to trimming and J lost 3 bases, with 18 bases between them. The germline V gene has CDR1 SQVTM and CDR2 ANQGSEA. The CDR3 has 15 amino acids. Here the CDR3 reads CSVLGWYRNYNEQFF. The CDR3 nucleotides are TGCAGCGTCCTCGGGTGGTACAGGAACTACAATGAGCAGTTCTTC.

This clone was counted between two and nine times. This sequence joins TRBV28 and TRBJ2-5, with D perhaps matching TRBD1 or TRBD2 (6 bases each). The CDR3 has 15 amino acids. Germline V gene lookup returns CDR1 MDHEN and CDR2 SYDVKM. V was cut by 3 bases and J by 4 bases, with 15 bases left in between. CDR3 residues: CASSFSGAYGETQYF. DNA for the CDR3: TGTGCCAGCAGTTTCTCGGGGGCTTATGGAGAGACCCAGTACTTC.

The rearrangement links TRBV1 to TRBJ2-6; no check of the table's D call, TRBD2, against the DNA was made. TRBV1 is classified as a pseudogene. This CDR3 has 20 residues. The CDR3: CTSSQDLVARSPSGANVLTF. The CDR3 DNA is TGCACCAGCAGCCAAGATCTGGTAGCAAGATCGCCCTCTGGGGCCAACGTCCTGACTTTC.

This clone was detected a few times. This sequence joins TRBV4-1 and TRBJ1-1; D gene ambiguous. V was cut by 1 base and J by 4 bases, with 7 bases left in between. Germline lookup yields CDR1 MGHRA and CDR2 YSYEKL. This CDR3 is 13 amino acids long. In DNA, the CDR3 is TGCGCCAGCAGCCAAGCGAGCCCCACTGAAGCTTTCTTT. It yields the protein CASSQASPTEAFF.

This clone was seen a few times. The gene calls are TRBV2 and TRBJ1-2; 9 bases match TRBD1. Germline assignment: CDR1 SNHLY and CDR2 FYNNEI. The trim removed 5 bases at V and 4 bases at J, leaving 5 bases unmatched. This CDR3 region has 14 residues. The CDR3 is CASSPRTGAYGYTF. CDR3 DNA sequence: TGTGCCAGCAGTCCACGGACAGGGGCCTATGGCTACACCTTC. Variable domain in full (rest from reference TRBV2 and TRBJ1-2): EPEVTQTPSHQVTQMGQEVILRCVPISNHLYFYWYRQILGQKVEFLVSFYNNEISEKSEIFDDQFSVERPDGSNFTLKIRSTKLEDSAMYFCASSPRTGAYGYTFGSGTRLTVV.

The CDR3 DNA follows: TGTGCCAGCTGGGCTAGCGGAACCTCCTACGAGCAGTACTTC. This gives the protein CASWASGTSYEQYF. The chain employs TRBV6-5 and TRBJ2-7, with 7 bases identical to TRBD2. CDR3 length equals 14 residues. V was pared by 8 bases and J by 0 bases, with 7 bases of the junction left unmatched. The germline V gene encodes CDR1 MNHEY and CDR2 SVGAGI.

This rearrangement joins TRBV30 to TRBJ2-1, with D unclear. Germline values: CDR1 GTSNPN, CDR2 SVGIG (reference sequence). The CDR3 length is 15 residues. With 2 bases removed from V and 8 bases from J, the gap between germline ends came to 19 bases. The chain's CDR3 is CAWSHGQVYADEQFF. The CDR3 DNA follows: TGTGCCTGGAGTCACGGGCAAGTATACGCCGATGAGCAGTTCTTC.

In DNA, the CDR3 is TGTGCCAGCAGCCCCGGGCAGGGGGTCATCAGTCAAGAGACCCAGTACTTC. It yields the protein CASSPGQGVISQETQYF. The chain is built from TRBV11-1 and TRBJ2-5, with TRBD1 matching 7 bases. With 5 bases clipped from V and 2 bases from J, the junction kept 14 bases outside the gene matches. In germline, CDR1 is SGHAT, CDR2 FQDESV (reference sequence). The CDR3 sequence is 17 residues long.

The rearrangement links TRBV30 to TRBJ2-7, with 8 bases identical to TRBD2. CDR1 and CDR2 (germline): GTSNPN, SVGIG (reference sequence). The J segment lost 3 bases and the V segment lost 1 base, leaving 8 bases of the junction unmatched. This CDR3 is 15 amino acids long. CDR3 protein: CAWSGWGSGNYEQYF. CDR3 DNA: TGTGCCTGGAGTGGATGGGGTAGCGGGAACTACGAGCAGTACTTC.

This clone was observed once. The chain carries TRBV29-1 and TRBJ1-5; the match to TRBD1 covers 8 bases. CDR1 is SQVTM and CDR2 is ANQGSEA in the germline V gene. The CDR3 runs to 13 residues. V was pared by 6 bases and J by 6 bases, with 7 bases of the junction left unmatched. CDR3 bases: TGCAGCGTACGGACAGGGTCGTTTCAGCCCCAGCATTTT. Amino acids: CSVRTGSFQPQHF.

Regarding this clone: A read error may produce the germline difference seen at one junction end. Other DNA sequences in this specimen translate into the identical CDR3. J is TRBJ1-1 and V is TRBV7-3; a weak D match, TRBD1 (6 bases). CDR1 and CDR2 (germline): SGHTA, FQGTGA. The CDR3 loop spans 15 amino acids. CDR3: CASSPRTDPNTEAFF. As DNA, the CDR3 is TGTGCCAGCAGCCCTAGGACAGATCCGAACACTGAAGCTTTTTTT.

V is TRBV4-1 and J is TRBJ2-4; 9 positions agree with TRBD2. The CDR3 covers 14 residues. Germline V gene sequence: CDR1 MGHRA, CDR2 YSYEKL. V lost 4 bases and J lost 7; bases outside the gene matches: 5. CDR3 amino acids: CASSRIAGENIQYF. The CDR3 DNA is TGCGCCAGCAGCCGGATAGCGGGGGAGAACATTCAGTACTTC.

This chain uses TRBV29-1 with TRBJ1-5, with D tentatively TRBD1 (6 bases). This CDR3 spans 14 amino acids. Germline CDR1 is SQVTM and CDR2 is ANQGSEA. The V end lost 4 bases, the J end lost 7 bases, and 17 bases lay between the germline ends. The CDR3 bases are TGCAGCGTTGCCCTATCCGGGGGGCAACAGCCCCAGCATTTT. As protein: CSVALSGGQQPQHF.

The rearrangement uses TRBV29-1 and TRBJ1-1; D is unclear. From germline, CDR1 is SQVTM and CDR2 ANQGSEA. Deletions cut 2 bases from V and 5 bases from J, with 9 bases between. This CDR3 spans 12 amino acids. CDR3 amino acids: CSVERWDTEAFF. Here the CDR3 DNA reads TGCAGCGTTGAACGGTGGGATACTGAAGCTTTCTTT.

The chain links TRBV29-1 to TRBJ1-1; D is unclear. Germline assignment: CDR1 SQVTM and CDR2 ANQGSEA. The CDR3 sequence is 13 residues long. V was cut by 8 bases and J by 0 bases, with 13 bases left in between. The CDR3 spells CSPFRIMNTEAFF. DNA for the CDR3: TGCAGCCCCTTCAGGATCATGAACACTGAAGCTTTCTTT.

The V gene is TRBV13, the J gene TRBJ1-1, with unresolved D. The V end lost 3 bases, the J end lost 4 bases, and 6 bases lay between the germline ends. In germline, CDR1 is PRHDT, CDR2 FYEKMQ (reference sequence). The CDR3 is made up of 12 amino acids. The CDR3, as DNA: TGTGCCAGCAGCTTCAGGTCCACTGAAGCTTTCTTT. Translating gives CASSFRSTEAFF.

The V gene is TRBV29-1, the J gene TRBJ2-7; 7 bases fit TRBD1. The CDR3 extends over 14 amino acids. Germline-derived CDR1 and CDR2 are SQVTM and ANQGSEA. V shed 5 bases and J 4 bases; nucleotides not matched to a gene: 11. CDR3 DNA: TGCAGCGTTCAGGACAGGACAGGATTGTACGAGCAGTACTTC. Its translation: CSVQDRTGLYEQYF.

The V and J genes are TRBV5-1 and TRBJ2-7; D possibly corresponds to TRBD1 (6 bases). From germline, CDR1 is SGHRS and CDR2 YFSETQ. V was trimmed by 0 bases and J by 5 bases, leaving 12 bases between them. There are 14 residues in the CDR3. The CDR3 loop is CASSLGGDTNEQYF. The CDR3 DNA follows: TGCGCCAGCAGCTTGGGAGGGGACACGAACGAGCAGTACTTC.

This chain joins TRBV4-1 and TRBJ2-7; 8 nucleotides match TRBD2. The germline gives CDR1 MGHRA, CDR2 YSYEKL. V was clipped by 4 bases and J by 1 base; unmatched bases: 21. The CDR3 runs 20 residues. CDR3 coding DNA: TGCGCCAGCAGCCCAAGTCTCACCCCGGGACTAGTGCTGCGATCCTACGAGCAGTACTTC. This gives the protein CASSPSLTPGLVLRSYEQYF.

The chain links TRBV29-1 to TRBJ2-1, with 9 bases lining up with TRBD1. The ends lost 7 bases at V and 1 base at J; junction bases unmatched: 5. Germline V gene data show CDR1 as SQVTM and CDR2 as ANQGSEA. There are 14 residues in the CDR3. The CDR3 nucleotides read TGCAGCGGCAGACAGGGGGAATCCTACAATGAGCAGTTCTTC. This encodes CSGRQGESYNEQFF.

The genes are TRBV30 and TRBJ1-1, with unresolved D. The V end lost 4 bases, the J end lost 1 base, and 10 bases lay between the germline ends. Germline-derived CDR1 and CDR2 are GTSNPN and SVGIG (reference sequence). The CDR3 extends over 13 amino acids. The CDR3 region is CAWTASWNTEAFF. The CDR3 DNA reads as TGTGCCTGGACCGCGTCCTGGAACACTGAAGCTTTCTTT. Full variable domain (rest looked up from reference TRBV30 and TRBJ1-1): SQTIHQWPATLVQPVGSPLSLECTVEGTSNPNLYWYRQAAGRGLQLLFYSVGIGQISSEVPQNLSASRPQDRQFILSSKKLLLSDSGFYLCAWTASWNTEAFFGQGTRLTVV.

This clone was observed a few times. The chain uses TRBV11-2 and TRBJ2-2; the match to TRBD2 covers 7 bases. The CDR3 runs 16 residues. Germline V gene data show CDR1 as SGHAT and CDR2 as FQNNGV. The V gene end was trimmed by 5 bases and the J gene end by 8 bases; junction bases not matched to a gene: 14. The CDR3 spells CASSPLAGVSEGELFF. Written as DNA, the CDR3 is TGTGCCAGCAGCCCCCTGGCGGGAGTCTCCGAGGGGGAGCTGTTTTTT.

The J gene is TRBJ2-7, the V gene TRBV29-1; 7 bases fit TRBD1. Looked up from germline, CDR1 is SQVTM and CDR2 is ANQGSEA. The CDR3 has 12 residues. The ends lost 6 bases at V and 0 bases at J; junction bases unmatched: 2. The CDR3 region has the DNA TGCAGCGTGGGACAGATCTCCTACGAGCAGTACTTC. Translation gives CSVGQISYEQYF.

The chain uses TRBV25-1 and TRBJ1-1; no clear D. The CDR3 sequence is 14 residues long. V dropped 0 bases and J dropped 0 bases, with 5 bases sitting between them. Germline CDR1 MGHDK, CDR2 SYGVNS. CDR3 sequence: CASSEYRVNTEAFF. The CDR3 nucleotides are TGTGCCAGCAGTGAATATCGAGTGAACACTGAAGCTTTCTTT.

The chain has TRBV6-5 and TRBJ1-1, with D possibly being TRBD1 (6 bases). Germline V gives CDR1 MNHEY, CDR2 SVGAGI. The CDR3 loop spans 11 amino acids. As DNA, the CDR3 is TGTTCAGCGACAGGGAACACTGAAGCTTTCTTT. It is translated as CSATGNTEAFF.

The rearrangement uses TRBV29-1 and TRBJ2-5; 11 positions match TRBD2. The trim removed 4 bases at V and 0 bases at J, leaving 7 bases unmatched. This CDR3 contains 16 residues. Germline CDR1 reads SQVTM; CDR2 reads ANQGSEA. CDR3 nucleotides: TGCAGCGTTGGTCGACTAGCGGGGAGGTACCAAGAGACCCAGTACTTC. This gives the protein CSVGRLAGRYQETQYF.